This TCR beta chain appears in the sequencing data of a study of T cells expressing NK-cell markers. Study context: Sorted CD3+CD56-NKG2C+, CD3+CD56+NKG2C- and CD3+CD56+NKG2C+ T cells were the source of the TCR beta repertoires.

As concerns this clonotype: Its specificity is not known.

TCRdb reanalyzed the 5' RACE reads and collapses them to one entry per CDR3 protein, without DNA. This table holds around 280,000 distinct CDR3 sequences. CDR3 size: 14 residues. Germline V gene sequence: CDR1 KGHSH, CDR2 LQKENI. Findings of the study overall: No clear determination of HCMV specificity was made for expanded NKG2C+ T cell clones.

Specimen: blood T cells: a sorted CD56 or NKG2C T cell subset, CD4+ or CD8+ T cells, or bulk PBMC T cells (not recorded which). The origin of this receptor is a young man in good health. The V gene is TRBV18, the J gene TRBJ2-7; with no DNA, the TCRdb D assignment of TRBD1 cannot be verified. The CDR3 is CASSTDRGAEEQYF.